This section outlines one T cell receptor beta chain sequence together with its context. Into CD45RA+ naive and CD45RA-negative memory subsets, the CD4+ cells were split. This sample is drawn from a study of shared clonotypes between healthy human individuals. Study in general: CD4 naive and CD4 memory each took three plates per donor, while CD8 naive took two and CD8 memory one.

With 4 bases removed from V and 6 bases from J, the gap between germline ends came to 16 bases. The length of the CDR3 is 15 residues. CDR1 MNHNY and CDR2 SVGAGI come from the germline V gene (reference sequence). Sequencing was performed with immunoSEQ multiplex PCR; in TCRdb, only in-frame clones are kept and a portion is missing. The sample lists 300,000 to 400,000 clones, under 80% occurring once. Sequencing input: memory CD4+ T cells sorted from blood. Subset specified: CD45RA-negative fraction. The receptor was derived from a young man in good health. This sequence joins TRBV6-6 and TRBJ2-1; either TRBD1 or TRBD2 may supply D (5 bases each). The CDR3 spells CASSFSGRTRNEQFF. The DNA for the CDR3 is TGTGCCAGCAGTTTTTCGGGACGTACACGCAATGAGCAGTTCTTC.